This section outlines one T cell receptor beta chain sequence together with its context. This specimen comes from a study of early T cells in non-severe SARS-CoV-2 infection. Overall study context: Sequencing used unsorted whole-blood bulk RNA, so chains lack pairing.

Tagging with unique molecular identifiers was applied to individual cDNA molecules. TCRdb ran MiXCR on the 5' RACE reads and lists one entry per CDR3 protein. The sample yields approximately 65,000 distinct CDR3 sequences, 11% seen once. There are 15 residues in the CDR3. Trimming left V 0 bases short and J 0 bases short, with 7 bases between. Germline values: CDR1 SGDLS, CDR2 YYNGEE. The receptor's source is an adult who was a healthcare worker with PCR-confirmed SARS-CoV-2 infection or an uninfected control (not recorded which). Material: whole blood. This chain joins TRBV9 and TRBJ2-1; unclear D gene. The CDR3 sequence is CASSVGQSSYNEQFF. In nucleotides, the CDR3 is TGTGCCAGCAGCGTAGGTCAGAGCTCCTACAATGAGCAGTTCTTC.